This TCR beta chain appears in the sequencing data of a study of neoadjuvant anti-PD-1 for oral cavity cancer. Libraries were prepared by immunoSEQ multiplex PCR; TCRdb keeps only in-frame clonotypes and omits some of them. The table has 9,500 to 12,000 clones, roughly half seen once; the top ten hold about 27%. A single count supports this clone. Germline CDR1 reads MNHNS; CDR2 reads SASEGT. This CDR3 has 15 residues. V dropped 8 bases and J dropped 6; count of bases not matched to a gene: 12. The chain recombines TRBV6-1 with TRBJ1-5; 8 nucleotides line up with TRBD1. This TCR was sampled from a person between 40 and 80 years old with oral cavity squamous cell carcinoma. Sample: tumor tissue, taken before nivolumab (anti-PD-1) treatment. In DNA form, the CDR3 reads TGTGCCAGCGGTTCCGACAGGGGAGACGGTCAGCCCCAGCATTTT. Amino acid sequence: CASGSDRGDGQPQHF.